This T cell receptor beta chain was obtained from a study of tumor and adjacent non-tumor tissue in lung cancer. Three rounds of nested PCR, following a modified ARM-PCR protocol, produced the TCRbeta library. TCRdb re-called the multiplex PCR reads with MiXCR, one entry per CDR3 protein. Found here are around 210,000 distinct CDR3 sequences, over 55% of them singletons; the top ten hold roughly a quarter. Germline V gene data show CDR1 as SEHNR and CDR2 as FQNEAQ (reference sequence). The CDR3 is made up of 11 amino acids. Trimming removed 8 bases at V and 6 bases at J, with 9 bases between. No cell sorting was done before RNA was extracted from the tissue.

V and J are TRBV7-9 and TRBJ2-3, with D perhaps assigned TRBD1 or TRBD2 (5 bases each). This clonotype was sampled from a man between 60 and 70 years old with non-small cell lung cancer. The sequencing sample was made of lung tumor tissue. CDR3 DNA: TGTGCCAGCCGGGGCCCCGATACGCAGTATTTT. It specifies CASRGPDTQYF.